This T cell receptor (beta chain) was profiled in a study of blood T cells in healthy people across ages. This clonotype was detected only a few times. The antigen remains undetermined. CDR1 and CDR2 (germline): SGHKS, YYEKEE (reference sequence). The CDR3 loop spans 17 amino acids. V was pared by 0 bases and J by 8 bases, with 23 bases between. Sample-barcoded 5' priming and a J-beta primer mix drove a second PCR of 7 to 11 cycles. Every cDNA molecule carried a tag from a template-switch adaptor bearing 12 random nucleotides. TCRdb reanalysed the 5' RACE reads using MiXCR and keeps one entry per CDR3 protein. The sample has 1.6 million or so distinct CDR3 sequences; roughly a third are singletons. Study-wide points: As naive T cell percentage varied, TCR beta diversity correlated strongly with it.

Per sample, a minimum of 7 million PBMCs were isolated. The clonotype originates from a woman between 25 and 40 years old in good health. V is TRBV5-5 and J is TRBJ1-2; unclear D gene. The sequenced material came from blood. CDR3 residues: CASSLGPQRSDTWGYTF. DNA of the CDR3: TGTGCCAGCAGCTTGGGTCCTCAGAGGAGCGACACGTGGGGCTACACCTTC.